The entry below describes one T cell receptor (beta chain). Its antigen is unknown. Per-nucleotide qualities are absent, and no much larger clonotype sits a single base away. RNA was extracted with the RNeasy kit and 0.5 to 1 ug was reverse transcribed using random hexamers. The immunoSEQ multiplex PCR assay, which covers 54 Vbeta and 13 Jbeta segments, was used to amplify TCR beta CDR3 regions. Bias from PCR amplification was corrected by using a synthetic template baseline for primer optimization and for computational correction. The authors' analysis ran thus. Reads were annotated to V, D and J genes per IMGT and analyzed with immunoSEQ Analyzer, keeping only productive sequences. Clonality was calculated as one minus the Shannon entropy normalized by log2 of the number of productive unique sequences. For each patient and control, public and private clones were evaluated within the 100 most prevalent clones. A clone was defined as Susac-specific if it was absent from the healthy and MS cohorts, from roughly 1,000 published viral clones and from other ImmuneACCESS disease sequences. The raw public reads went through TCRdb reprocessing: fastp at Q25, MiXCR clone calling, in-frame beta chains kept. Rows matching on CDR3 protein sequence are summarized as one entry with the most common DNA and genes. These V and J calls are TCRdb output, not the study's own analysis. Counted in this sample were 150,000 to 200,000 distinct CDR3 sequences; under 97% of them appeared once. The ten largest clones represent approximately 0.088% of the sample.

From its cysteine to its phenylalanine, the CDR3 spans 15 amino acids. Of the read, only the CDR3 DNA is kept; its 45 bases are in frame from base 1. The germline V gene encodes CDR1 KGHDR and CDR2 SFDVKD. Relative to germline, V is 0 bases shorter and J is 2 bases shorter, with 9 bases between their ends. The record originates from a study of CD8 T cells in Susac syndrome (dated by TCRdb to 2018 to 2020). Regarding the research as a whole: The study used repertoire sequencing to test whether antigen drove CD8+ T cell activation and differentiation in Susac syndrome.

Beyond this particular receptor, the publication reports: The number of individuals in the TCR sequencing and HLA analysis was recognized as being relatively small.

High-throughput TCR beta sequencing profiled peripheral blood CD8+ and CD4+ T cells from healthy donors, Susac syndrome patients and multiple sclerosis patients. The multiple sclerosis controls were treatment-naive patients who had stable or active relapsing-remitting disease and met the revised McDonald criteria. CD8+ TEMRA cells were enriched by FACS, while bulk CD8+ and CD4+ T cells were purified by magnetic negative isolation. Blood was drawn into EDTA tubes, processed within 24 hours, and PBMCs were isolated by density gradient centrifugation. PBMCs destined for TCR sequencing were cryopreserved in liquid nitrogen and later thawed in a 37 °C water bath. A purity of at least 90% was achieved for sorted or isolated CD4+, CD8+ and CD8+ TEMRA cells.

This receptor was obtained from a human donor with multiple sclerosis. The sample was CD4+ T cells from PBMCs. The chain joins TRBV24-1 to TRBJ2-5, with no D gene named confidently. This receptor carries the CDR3 CATSDLRGPQETQYF. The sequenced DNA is TGTGCCACCAGTGATTTGCGTGGCCCACAAGAGACCCAGTACTTC.